This TCR beta chain was found in a study of blood T cell repertoires in COVID-19 (TCRdb year 2020). About the full investigation: Samples covering the acute and convalescent phases of COVID-19 were provided by collaborators in the United States, Italy and Spain. The prospective study material was composed of cDNA or gDNA derived from T cells, B-cell-depleted T cells, or PBMCs. The dataset comprised deeply sampled blood TCRbeta repertoires from subjects exposed to, actively infected with, or recovered from COVID-19. A freely available public database, intended as a resource for researchers studying the immune response to SARS-CoV-2, is where the repertoires were released. Samples came from the ongoing ImmuneRACE study (first 160 participants) plus 1,254 subjects from 6 global collaborators. Nearly every sample came with metadata listing a de-identified subject ID, COVID-19 status, age in years and sex. Where HLA class I and class II types were available, the types were taken from metadata supplied by the sample provider, not from assay-based typing. Study-level results and caveats: The amount of clinical and demographic metadata varied by source and participant and was provided uncurated.

TCRbeta CDR3 regions were amplified from genomic DNA by means of the immunoSEQ Assay, a bias-controlled multiplex PCR. For the original study's pipeline: Within the assay, amplification of reference gene primers was used to estimate how many nucleated cells each sample contained. To quantify the absolute abundance of each unique TCRbeta CDR3 rearrangement, sequence reads were collapsed and filtered. Productive Simpson clonality was computed per sample as the square root of Simpson's diversity index over productive rearrangements. In its TCRdb copy, this immuneACCESS table keeps in-frame sequences only and misses some clones. Where compared with another copy, unresolved V genes explain less than half of these, and the others have no known cause. Clone size and the V and J calls come from that table; the DNA yielded D and trimming. For this sample the table gives approximately 330,000 clones, of which around 85% were detected only once. The top ten clonotypes cover 4% to 5.5% of the sample.

Per the germline V gene, ENHRY is the CDR1 and SYGVKD is the CDR2. Between the V and J ends, shortened by 6 bases and 0 bases respectively, the junction contains 9 bases. Including the terminal cysteine and phenylalanine, the CDR3 comprises 13 residues. Only the CDR3 DNA is retained, 39 bases long and in frame from the first base. Participants in the prospective study were aged roughly 18 to 100 years, lived in under 30 United States geographic areas, and enrolled through a virtual design. In the prospective study, participants were assigned to cohorts based on the clinical history participants reported in a screening survey and a study questionnaire. In the prospective study, mobile phlebotomists collected whole blood, serum and a nasopharyngeal or oropharyngeal swab from each participant. Prospective study participants could optionally give additional blood draws and questionnaires over an approximately 2-month period. Before DNA extraction, blood samples from the prospective study were shipped at room temperature or frozen.

In the case of this clone: Its cognate antigen has yet to be identified. No qualities accompany the bases; no much larger clone lies one base away.

The chain employs TRBV10-3 and TRBJ2-7; TRBD2 is perhaps the D gene, given 5 matching bases. This TCR derives from a woman in her forties with acute COVID-19. Sequences were obtained from PBMCs or T cells enriched from blood (not recorded which). Read as DNA, the sequence is TGTGCCATCAGCCCCGGGAACTCCTACGAGCAGTACTTC. Its translation is CAISPGNSYEQYF.